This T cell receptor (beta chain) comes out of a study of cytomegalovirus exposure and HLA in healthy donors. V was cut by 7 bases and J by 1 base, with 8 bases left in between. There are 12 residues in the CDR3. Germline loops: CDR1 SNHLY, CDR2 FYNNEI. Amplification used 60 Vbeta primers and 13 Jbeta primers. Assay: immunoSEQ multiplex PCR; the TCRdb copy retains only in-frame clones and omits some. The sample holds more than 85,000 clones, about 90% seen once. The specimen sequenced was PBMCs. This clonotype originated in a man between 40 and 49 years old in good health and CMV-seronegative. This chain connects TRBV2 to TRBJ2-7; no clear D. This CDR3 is CASTGESYEQYF. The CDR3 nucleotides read TGTGCCAGCACGGGTGAGTCCTACGAGCAGTACTTC.